Below, 19 T cell receptor beta chains from the same sample are listed, as sequenced in a study of shared T cell receptors in the human thymus. The method was immunoSEQ multiplex PCR; TCRdb's version includes in-frame clones alone and lacks a portion of them. Of 500,000 to 750,000 clones listed, approximately 90% are singletons. The same specimen was also included in a second study, on human thymus T cells.

The sample was thymocytes. Source of these receptors: a boy younger than two with a congenital heart defect.

The chain has TRBV28 and TRBJ2-3, with TRBD2 as a possible D gene (6 bases). The CDR3 is 15 amino acids. The germline V gene has CDR1 MDHEN and CDR2 SYDVKM. V was cut by 3 bases and J by 2 bases, with 12 bases left in between. The CDR3 DNA reads as TGTGCCAGCAGTTTTAGGAGGGTCCACACAGATACGCAGTATTTT. Encoded protein: CASSFRRVHTDTQYF.

This CDR3 is CASSPRLAGVSGELFF. The CDR3 coding sequence is TGTGCCAGCAGCCCCCGACTAGCGGGAGTTTCCGGGGAGCTGTTTTTT. The rearrangement uses TRBV9 and TRBJ2-2; 12 nucleotides align to TRBD2. The CDR3 is 16 residues long. Germline assignment: CDR1 SGDLS and CDR2 YYNGEE. V trimming: 4 bases; J trimming: 6 bases; junction bases outside the gene matches: 7.

The V and J genes are TRBV19 and TRBJ1-2; perhaps TRBD1 as D (5 bases). The germline CDR1 and CDR2 sequences are LNHDA and SQIVND (reference sequence). The CDR3 is 16 residues long. The V end was cut by 4 bases, the J end by 4 bases, with 19 bases between. The CDR3 loop reads CASSTETAASTYGYTF. CDR3 DNA sequence: TGTGCCAGTAGTACCGAGACAGCAGCTTCGACCTATGGCTACACCTTC.

V is TRBV5-1 and J is TRBJ2-7; perhaps TRBD1 as D (6 bases). V dropped 4 bases and J dropped 3 bases, with 11 bases sitting between them. The germline V gene encodes CDR1 SGHRS and CDR2 YFSETQ. This CDR3 region has 13 residues. Written as DNA, the CDR3 is TGCGCCAGCAGCACTGGGACATACTACGAGCAGTACTTC. Translating gives CASSTGTYYEQYF.

The chain joins TRBV5-1 to TRBJ2-1; 10 bases align to TRBD2. Trimming took 0 bases from V and 4 from J; bases not matched to a gene: 4. This CDR3 comprises 16 residues. Germline CDR1 is SGHRS and CDR2 is YFSETQ. Written as DNA, the CDR3 is TGCGCCAGCAGCTTGGCCGGACTAGCGGTGTACAATGAGCAGTTCTTC. As protein: CASSLAGLAVYNEQFF.

V gene TRBV7-2 combines with J gene TRBJ2-7, with TRBD2 matching 7 bases. This CDR3 has 16 residues. Germline CDR1 reads SGHTA; CDR2 reads FQGNSA. Unmatched junction bases numbered 8, after V lost 1 base and J lost 2 bases. This CDR3 reads CASSLVRRLATYEQYF. The DNA for the CDR3 is TGTGCCAGCAGCTTAGTTAGAAGACTAGCTACCTACGAGCAGTACTTC.

In DNA form, the CDR3 reads TGCGCCAGCAGTGTGGGTCGGGCGGGAGCAGGGGAGCAGTACTTC. Residues: CASSVGRAGAGEQYF. This chain links TRBV10-1 with TRBJ2-7; 7 positions agree with TRBD2. The junction had 13 bases not matched to a gene; V was cut back by 4 bases and J by 7 bases. This CDR3 region has 15 residues. The germline V gene has CDR1 WNHNN and CDR2 SYGVQD (reference sequence).

This chain links TRBV5-4 with TRBJ2-2, with 10 bases aligning to TRBD1. Trimming took 4 bases from V and 5 from J; bases not matched to a gene: 8. This CDR3 spans 16 amino acids. Germline lookup yields CDR1 SGHNT and CDR2 YYREEE (reference sequence). The CDR3, as DNA: TGTGCCAGCAGCCCGCGCCGGGACAGGGGTACCGGGGAGCTGTTTTTT. Translation: CASSPRRDRGTGELFF.

This clone was recorded once. CDR3 DNA: TGTGCCAGCAGTCTCAGGGGGCTTGGCTACACCTTC. Translation gives CASSLRGLGYTF. V gene TRBV28 combines with J gene TRBJ1-2; 8 bases are shared with TRBD1. Germline CDR1 MDHEN, CDR2 SYDVKM. After removal of 5 bases from V and 7 bases from J, the junction contained 3 bases not matched to a gene. This CDR3 is built from 12 residues.

This chain uses TRBV28 with TRBJ2-6; the D is unclear. CDR3 length: 16 amino acids. Germline loops: CDR1 MDHEN, CDR2 SYDVKM. V dropped 3 bases and J dropped 10 bases, with 19 bases sitting between them. The CDR3 DNA follows: TGTGCCAGCAGTTTTAACAGTAGGTGTCCTGTAAACGTCCTGACTTTC. This encodes CASSFNSRCPVNVLTF.

The chain carries TRBV2 and TRBJ2-3; 11 bases map to TRBD2. The junction had 12 bases not matched to a gene; V was cut back by 6 bases and J by 10 bases. The CDR3 length is 15 residues. Germline lookup yields CDR1 SNHLY and CDR2 FYNNEI. The CDR3 DNA reads as TGTGCCAGCAGAGGGACTAGCGGTAAACCGGGTCCGCAGTATTTT. It encodes CASRGTSGKPGPQYF.

The chain uses TRBV5-4 and TRBJ1-2; 10 bases are a match to TRBD1. V lost 3 bases to trimming and J lost 6 bases; unmatched junction nucleotides: 8. The CDR3 runs to 15 residues. Germline CDR1 is SGHNT and CDR2 is YYREEE (reference sequence). CDR3 in DNA: TGTGCCAGCAGCTGGGGTTTAGACAGGGGGCATGGCTACACCTTC. Its protein product is CASSWGLDRGHGYTF. Based on the CDR3 plus reference TRBV5-4 and TRBJ1-2, the full variable domain is ETGVTQSPTHLIKTRGQQVTLRCSSQSGHNTVSWYQQALGQGPQFIFQYYREEENGRGNFPPRFSGLQFPNYSSELNVNALELDDSALYLCASSWGLDRGHGYTFGSGTRLTVV.

This clone was found a few times. This chain joins TRBV6-5 and TRBJ2-3, with D maybe TRBD2 (5 bases). Trimming removed 0 bases at V and 4 bases at J, with 11 bases between. CDR3 length: 15 amino acids. Germline CDR1 is MNHEY and CDR2 is SVGAGI. As DNA, the CDR3 is TGTGCCAGCAGTTACTCTAGGAGGTGCCCAGATACGCAGTATTTT. Its protein product is CASSYSRRCPDTQYF.

The rearrangement uses TRBV25-1 and TRBJ2-1; 10 positions agree with TRBD2. CDR1 is MGHDK, CDR2 SYGVNS, per germline. With 3 bases clipped from V and 4 bases from J, the junction kept 3 bases outside the gene matches. This CDR3 is built from 15 residues. CDR3 amino acids: CASSDRAGGYNEQFF. The CDR3 DNA sequence: TGTGCCAGCAGTGATAGAGCGGGAGGGTACAATGAGCAGTTCTTC.

This sequence joins TRBV6-5 and TRBJ1-1, with 9 bases identical to TRBD1. From germline, CDR1 is MNHEY and CDR2 SVGAGI. The CDR3 extends over 15 amino acids. J lost 3 bases, V lost 0 bases, and 2 bases had no gene match. The CDR3 DNA sequence: TGTGCCAGCAGTTACTCCCGGGACAGGGACACTGAAGCTTTCTTT. Amino acid sequence: CASSYSRDRDTEAFF.

This clone was seen a handful of times. The V gene is TRBV7-2, the J gene TRBJ2-7; D may be TRBD2 (5 bases). V gave up 1 base and J gave up 1 base, with 11 bases separating them. CDR1 and CDR2 (germline): SGHTA, FQGNSA. There are 15 residues in the CDR3. The CDR3 reads CASSLGGRGSYEQYF. CDR3 bases: TGTGCCAGCAGCTTAGGAGGTCGCGGGTCCTACGAGCAGTACTTC.

The CDR3 DNA follows: TGTGCCAGCTCACCCATAAGCGGAAGCTCCTACGAGCAGTACTTC. It is translated as CASSPISGSSYEQYF. The V and J genes are TRBV18 and TRBJ2-7, with D possibly matching TRBD2 (5 bases). Looked up from germline, CDR1 is KGHSH and CDR2 is LQKENI. The V end was cut by 3 bases, the J end by 0 bases, with 12 bases between. There are 15 residues in the CDR3.

This sequence joins TRBV6-5 and TRBJ1-1; TRBD1 might be the D (5 bases). This CDR3 spans 14 amino acids. The germline V gene has CDR1 MNHEY and CDR2 SVGAGI. Trimming stripped 11 bases from V and 1 base from J, with 17 bases between. CDR3 DNA sequence: TGTGCCTGCCGCTTAGGGGTCCCGAACACTGAAGCTTTCTTT. The encoded protein is CACRLGVPNTEAFF.

The chain carries TRBV5-4 and TRBJ1-3; tentatively, D is TRBD1 (6 bases). Looked up from germline, CDR1 is SGHNT and CDR2 is YYREEE (reference sequence). There are 18 residues in the CDR3. V lost 0 bases and J 1 base, leaving 17 bases between the germline ends. The CDR3 here is CASSLASAGVSSGNTIYF. The CDR3 DNA reads TGTGCCAGCAGCTTGGCCTCGGCAGGGGTCTCTTCTGGAAACACCATATATTTT.